A single sample gave rise to the 32 T cell receptor beta chains below, sequenced in a study of blood T cell repertoires in COVID-19. TCRdb keeps only in-frame clones here, not all; method: immunoSEQ multiplex PCR. This table has about 49,000 clones, just over 90% appearing once. The sample comprised peripheral blood. These receptors were obtained from a man between 60 and 70 years old with COVID-19, enrolled during active disease.

Concerning this clone itself: Sequence at one end of the junction differs from germline and may be a read error. This chain uses TRBV7-9 with TRBJ1-2; D ambiguous. CDR3 size: 13 residues. Per the germline V gene, CDR1 is SEHNR and CDR2 is FQNEAQ (reference sequence). In DNA form, the CDR3 reads TGTGCCAGCAGCCTAAATCCCAGTGGAGGGCCGAGCTTC. Translation: CASSLNPSGGPSF.

The chain employs TRBV5-6 and TRBJ1-2; a weak D match, TRBD1 (6 bases). The germline CDR1 and CDR2 sequences are SGHDT and YYEEEE. Trimming removed 5 bases from V and 0 bases from J, with 14 bases in between. The CDR3 totals 15 residues. DNA of the CDR3: TGTGCCAGCAGATCATTCGGACAGACTAACTATGGCTACACCTTC. Translation: CASRSFGQTNYGYTF.

The rearrangement links TRBV7-9 to TRBJ2-2, with TRBD2 matching 7 bases. Trimming cost V 1 base and J 7 bases; bases outside gene matches: 12. The germline V gene has CDR1 SEHNR and CDR2 FQNEAQ (reference sequence). The CDR3 consists of 17 residues. CDR3 sequence reads: CASSLGGGRSDGGELFF. For the CDR3, the DNA is TGTGCCAGCAGCTTAGGGGGCGGGAGATCAGACGGCGGGGAGCTGTTTTTT.

As DNA, the CDR3 is TGTGCCAGCAGTCGACAGGGCATCTATGGCTACACCTTC. Amino acid sequence: CASSRQGIYGYTF. The chain combines TRBV6-2 or TRBV6-3 with TRBJ1-2, with 7 bases fitting TRBD1. Germline CDR1 reads MNHEY; CDR2 reads SVGEGT. CDR3 length: 13 amino acids. The J segment lost 4 bases and the V segment lost 5 bases, leaving 4 bases of the junction unmatched.

The chain carries TRBV5-1 and TRBJ2-2, with 7 bases aligning to TRBD1. Trimming removed 3 bases from V and 3 bases from J; junction bases left unmatched: 2. The CDR3 consists of 14 residues. The germline V gene encodes CDR1 SGHRS and CDR2 YFSETQ. Here the CDR3 DNA reads TGCGCCAGCAGCTCGGGACAGCACACCGGGGAGCTGTTTTTT. As protein: CASSSGQHTGELFF.

This clone was seen once. The rearrangement joins TRBV12-3 or TRBV12-4 to TRBJ1-1; tentatively, D is TRBD1 (6 bases). This CDR3 has 13 amino acids. V was pared by 5 bases and J by 5 bases, with 12 bases between. This CDR3 reads CASSPTGRTEAFF. The DNA of the CDR3 is TGTGCCAGCAGTCCAACAGGGCGGACTGAAGCTTTCTTT.

The DNA for the CDR3 is TGTGCCAGCAGGCCCGGGACAGGGTTTTCCTACGAGCAGTACTTC. As protein: CASRPGTGFSYEQYF. The genes are TRBV3-1 (or the pseudogene TRBV3-2) and TRBJ2-7; 9 positions match TRBD1. V was pared by 6 bases and J by 1 base, with 7 bases of the junction left unmatched. CDR3 length equals 15 residues. Per the germline V gene, CDR1 is LGHDT and CDR2 is YNNKEL (reference sequence).

The chain links TRBV6-5 to TRBJ1-5; TRBD1 might be the D (6 bases). The CDR3 length is 15 residues. Trimming took off 6 bases at V and 4 bases at J, with 16 bases between the two ends. Germline V gene data show CDR1 as MNHEY and CDR2 as SVGAGI. The CDR3 reads CASSPDRAENQPQHF. As DNA, the CDR3 is TGTGCCAGCAGCCCGGACAGAGCCGAGAATCAGCCCCAGCATTTT.

V usage is TRBV9 and J usage is TRBJ2-1; D gene unclear. V was cut by 0 bases and J by 12 bases, with 13 bases left in between. The CDR3 sequence is 13 residues long. Germline V gives CDR1 SGDLS, CDR2 YYNGEE. The CDR3 is CASSVAPGPGQFF. In nucleotides, the CDR3 is TGTGCCAGCAGCGTAGCTCCGGGTCCCGGGCAGTTCTTC.

This chain connects TRBV5-4 to TRBJ2-1; the match to TRBD1 covers 8 bases. CDR3 length equals 15 residues. After removal of 0 bases from V and 7 bases from J, the junction contained 6 bases not matched to a gene. CDR1 and CDR2 (germline): SGHNT, YYREEE (reference sequence). CDR3 in amino acids: CASSLGGQGLNEQFF. The CDR3 DNA reads TGTGCCAGCAGCTTGGGCGGACAGGGATTAAATGAGCAGTTCTTC.

This clone came up once. The chain has TRBV7-2 and TRBJ1-5; D call uncertain. Trimming took 1 base from V and 3 from J, leaving 10 bases between them. From germline, CDR1 is SGHTA and CDR2 FQGNSA. This CDR3 is built from 15 residues. CDR3 sequence reads: CASSLVAVANQPQHF. In DNA, the CDR3 is TGTGCCAGCAGCTTAGTAGCAGTGGCCAATCAGCCCCAGCATTTT. Complete variable domain (other parts from reference TRBV7-2 and TRBJ1-5): GAGVSQSPSNKVTEKGKDVELRCDPISGHTALYWYRQSLGQGLEFLIYFQGNSAPDKSGLPSDRFSAERTGGSVSTLTIQRTQQEDSAVYLCASSLVAVANQPQHFGDGTRLSIL.

The V gene is TRBV7-8, the J gene TRBJ2-5; 9 nucleotides align to TRBD1. V shed 5 bases and J 4 bases; nucleotides not matched to a gene: 8. The CDR3 has 15 residues. Germline CDR1 SGHVS, CDR2 FQNEAQ. CDR3 protein: CASSPYRGLGETQYF. Written as DNA, the CDR3 is TGTGCCAGCAGCCCCTACAGGGGGCTTGGAGAGACCCAGTACTTC.

This clone occurred once. The V and J genes are TRBV9 and TRBJ1-3; D is undetermined. This CDR3 has 15 amino acids. Trimming removed 7 bases from V and 0 bases from J, with 14 bases in between. CDR1 is SGDLS, CDR2 YYNGEE, per germline. For the CDR3, the DNA is TGTGCCAGCTCCGAGGGAATTGCCTCTGGAAACACCATATATTTT. This translates into CASSEGIASGNTIYF.

This clone was detected only once. This chain connects TRBV30 to TRBJ2-5, with TRBD1 as a possible D gene (5 bases). Germline loops: CDR1 GTSNPN, CDR2 SVGIG (reference sequence). V was pared by 4 bases and J by 5 bases, with 20 bases between. The CDR3 covers 15 residues. Here the CDR3 reads CAWMGQLLHSETQYF. The CDR3 DNA reads TGTGCCTGGATGGGGCAGCTTTTGCATTCGGAGACCCAGTACTTC.

The V gene is TRBV3-1 (or the pseudogene TRBV3-2), the J gene TRBJ1-1, with TRBD1 matching 7 bases. The CDR3 runs 14 residues. V lost 5 bases to trimming and J lost 1 base; unmatched junction nucleotides: 4. In germline, CDR1 is LGHDT, CDR2 YNNKEL (reference sequence). The CDR3, as DNA: TGTGCCAGCAGCGGCCGGGACAGGAACACTGAAGCTTTCTTT. Translated, it gives CASSGRDRNTEAFF.

V and J are TRBV4-3 and TRBJ2-6; tentatively, D is TRBD2 (6 bases). The germline gives CDR1 LGHNA, CDR2 YSLEER. CDR3 length equals 19 residues. Trimming removed 0 bases from V and 2 bases from J, with 17 bases in between. CDR3 residues: CASSQDRGYSGAGANVLTF. CDR3 bases: TGCGCCAGCAGCCAAGATCGGGGGTATTCCGGAGCTGGGGCCAACGTCCTGACTTTC.

CDR3 loop: CASSPRAGGDLYEQFF. CDR3 nucleotide sequence: TGTGCCAGCAGCCCAAGGGCGGGAGGGGATCTCTATGAGCAGTTCTTC. The chain couples TRBV7-2 to TRBJ2-1; TRBD2 aligns across 9 bases. V shed 5 bases, J shed 8 bases, and the junction held 13 bases outside the gene matches. The germline gives CDR1 SGHTA, CDR2 FQGNSA. CDR3 size: 16 residues.

V and J are TRBV12-5 and TRBJ1-5; perhaps TRBD1 as D (6 bases). The CDR3 totals 13 residues. Trimming took 9 bases from V and 3 from J, leaving 12 bases between them. CDR1 and CDR2 from the germline V gene are LGHNT and FRNRAP. CDR3: CASAGQTNQPQHF. The CDR3 DNA is TGTGCTAGCGCTGGACAGACCAATCAGCCCCAGCATTTT. Full variable domain (rest looked up from reference TRBV12-5 and TRBJ1-5): DARVTQTPRHKVTEMGQEVTMRCQPILGHNTVFWYRQTMMQGLELLAYFRNRAPLDDSGMPKDRFSAEMPDATLATLKIQPSEPRDSAVYFCASAGQTNQPQHFGDGTRLSIL.

V is TRBV11-3 and J is TRBJ2-4; TRBD2 aligns across 7 bases. There are 16 residues in the CDR3. Losses at the gene ends were 5 bases for V and 1 base for J; bases not matched to a gene: 8. The germline gives CDR1 SGHNT, CDR2 YENEEA. This CDR3 is CASSLGAGGAKNIQYF. CDR3 in DNA: TGTGCCAGCAGCCTCGGGGCCGGGGGGGCCAAAAACATTCAGTACTTC.

The J gene is TRBJ2-3, the V gene TRBV5-4; the D gene is possibly TRBD1 (7 bases). CDR1 SGHNT and CDR2 YYREEE come from the germline V gene (reference sequence). This CDR3 has 15 amino acids. The V gene lost 4 bases and the J gene lost 2 bases, with 14 bases spanning the gap. The CDR3 sequence is CASSTGDRATDTQYF. The CDR3, as DNA: TGTGCCAGCAGCACGGGGGACAGAGCCACAGATACGCAGTATTTT.

A few counts support this clone. V usage is TRBV5-4 and J usage is TRBJ1-1; TRBD1 matches 8 bases. The CDR3 length is 14 residues. The junction had 3 bases not matched to a gene; V was cut back by 3 bases and J by 2 bases. Germline V gene lookup returns CDR1 SGHNT and CDR2 YYREEE (reference sequence). The CDR3 is CASSYGTGNTEAFF. The CDR3 region has the DNA TGTGCCAGCAGCTATGGGACAGGAAACACTGAAGCTTTCTTT.

The CDR3: CASSEARRRTSNQPQHF. CDR3 DNA sequence: TGTGCCAGCAGTGAAGCCCGTCGTAGAACTAGCAATCAGCCCCAGCATTTT. The rearrangement links TRBV6-1 to TRBJ1-5; no definite D call. Deletions cut 0 bases from V and 0 bases from J, with 12 bases between. This CDR3 comprises 17 residues. The V gene's germline CDR1 is MNHNS and CDR2 SASEGT.

This chain links TRBV5-4 with TRBJ1-6; possible D gene TRBD1, 5 bases. The CDR3 extends over 15 amino acids. CDR1 and CDR2 from the germline V gene are SGHNT and YYREEE (reference sequence). The germline V and J ends were trimmed by 0 bases and 11 bases, with 15 bases remaining between them. The CDR3 nucleotides are TGTGCCAGCAGCTTGGCGGGGACTGGGGGAGCACCCCTCCACTTT. The encoded protein is CASSLAGTGGAPLHF.

The chain couples TRBV3-1 (or the pseudogene TRBV3-2) to TRBJ1-2, with TRBD1 matching 12 bases. Germline CDR1 and CDR2: LGHDT and YNNKEL (reference sequence). The CDR3 contains 16 residues. The V and J ends lost 4 bases and 4 bases, in that order; junction bases with no gene match: 7. CDR3 in amino acids: CASSPAGTGGAYGYTF. CDR3 coding DNA: TGTGCCAGCAGCCCCGCCGGGACAGGGGGCGCCTATGGCTACACCTTC.

The chain joins TRBV19 to TRBJ1-5, with D perhaps TRBD1 (5 bases). This CDR3 spans 15 amino acids. CDR1 is LNHDA and CDR2 is SQIVND in the germline V gene (reference sequence). V dropped 5 bases and J dropped 2 bases, with 13 bases sitting between them. In nucleotides, the CDR3 is TGTGCCAGTAGTGAGGGACTTTTCGGCAATCAGCCCCAGCATTTT. Protein: CASSEGLFGNQPQHF.

The chain has TRBV11-2 and TRBJ2-1; 10 bases match TRBD2. Germline V lookup: CDR1 SGHAT, CDR2 FQNNGV. This CDR3 has 14 residues. With 1 base clipped from V and 7 bases from J, the junction kept 1 base outside the gene matches. CDR3 in amino acids: CASSLASGRNEQFF. The CDR3 DNA reads TGTGCCAGCAGCTTAGCTAGCGGGAGAAATGAGCAGTTCTTC.

The chain carries TRBV7-2 and TRBJ2-1; 9 nucleotides line up with TRBD2. This CDR3 has 17 amino acids. Germline CDR1 SGHTA, CDR2 FQGNSA. The V gene end was trimmed by 1 base and the J gene end by 10 bases; junction bases not matched to a gene: 14. For the CDR3, the DNA is TGTGCCAGCAGCTTAGGATCAGGGGGGCTAGCGGGAAGGGAGCAGTTCTTC. It is translated as CASSLGSGGLAGREQFF.

The chain combines TRBV6-5 with TRBJ2-1; the match to TRBD1 covers 7 bases. Germline CDR1 is MNHEY and CDR2 is SVGAGI. The V segment lost 0 bases and the J segment 9 bases; nucleotides outside the gene matches: 8. The CDR3 has 15 amino acids. This CDR3 reads CASSYSKGALGEQFF. CDR3 sequence (DNA): TGTGCCAGCAGTTACTCGAAGGGGGCGCTGGGTGAGCAGTTCTTC.

The rearrangement links TRBV7-8 to TRBJ2-2; the D is unclear. This CDR3 contains 18 residues. Trimming shortened V by 2 bases and J by 2 bases, and 18 bases separated the two germline ends. Per the germline V gene, CDR1 is SGHVS and CDR2 is FQNEAQ. The CDR3: CASSLQIGWSANTGELFF. CDR3 nucleotide sequence: TGTGCCAGCAGCTTACAGATAGGTTGGAGTGCCAACACCGGGGAGCTGTTTTTT.

This chain joins TRBV5-4 and TRBJ2-6; D is ambiguous. Trimming took 1 base from V and 0 from J, leaving 8 bases between them. Germline V gene sequence: CDR1 SGHNT, CDR2 YYREEE (reference sequence). This CDR3 spans 16 amino acids. The CDR3 is CASSLLLNSGANVLTF. The CDR3 nucleotides are TGTGCCAGCAGCTTGCTACTGAACTCTGGGGCCAACGTCCTGACTTTC.

The chain couples TRBV6-5 to TRBJ2-7, with TRBD1 matching over 11 bases. There are 14 residues in the CDR3. CDR1 is MNHEY and CDR2 is SVGAGI in the germline V gene. V lost 8 bases, J lost 3 bases, and 6 bases stayed unmatched. CDR3 in amino acids: CASSGGTGGYEQYF. The CDR3 coding sequence is TGTGCCAGCTCGGGCGGGACAGGGGGCTACGAGCAGTACTTC.

The chain is built from TRBV28 and TRBJ2-7, with D perhaps matching TRBD1 (6 bases). The V and J ends lost 8 bases and 2 bases respectively, with 16 bases between them. Germline CDR1 MDHEN, CDR2 SYDVKM. This CDR3 contains 14 residues. The CDR3 sequence: CASFFPTGPYEQYF. DNA of the CDR3: TGTGCCAGCTTCTTTCCCACAGGGCCCTACGAGCAGTACTTC.